This T cell receptor (beta chain) was captured in a study of technical replicates of blood from a few donors. Libraries were prepared by immunoSEQ multiplex PCR; TCRdb keeps only in-frame clonotypes and omits some of them. This sample has some 93,000 clones, with approximately 95% found just once. The CDR3 loop spans 15 amino acids. With 5 bases clipped from V and 4 bases from J, the junction kept 7 bases outside the gene matches. The germline V gene has CDR1 SGDLS and CDR2 YYNGEE. Material for sequencing was T cells isolated from PBMCs. This TCR came from a human donor in good health. The chain links TRBV9 to TRBJ2-3; 10 bases match TRBD2. DNA of the CDR3: TGTGCCAGCAGTCGACTAGCGGGCTCCTCAGATACGCAGTATTTT. It specifies CASSRLAGSSDTQYF.